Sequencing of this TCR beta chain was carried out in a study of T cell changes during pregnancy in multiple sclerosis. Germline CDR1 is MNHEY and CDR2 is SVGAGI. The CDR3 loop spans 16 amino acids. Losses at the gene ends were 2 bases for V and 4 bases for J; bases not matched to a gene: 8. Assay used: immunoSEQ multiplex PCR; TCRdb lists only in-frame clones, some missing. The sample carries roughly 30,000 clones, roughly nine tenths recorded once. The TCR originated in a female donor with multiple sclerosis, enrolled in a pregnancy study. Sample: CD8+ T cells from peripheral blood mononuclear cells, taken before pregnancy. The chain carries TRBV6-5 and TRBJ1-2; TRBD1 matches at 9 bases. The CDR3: CASSYNRDRVTYGYTF. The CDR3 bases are TGTGCCAGCAGTTACAACCGGGACAGGGTGACCTATGGCTACACCTTC.